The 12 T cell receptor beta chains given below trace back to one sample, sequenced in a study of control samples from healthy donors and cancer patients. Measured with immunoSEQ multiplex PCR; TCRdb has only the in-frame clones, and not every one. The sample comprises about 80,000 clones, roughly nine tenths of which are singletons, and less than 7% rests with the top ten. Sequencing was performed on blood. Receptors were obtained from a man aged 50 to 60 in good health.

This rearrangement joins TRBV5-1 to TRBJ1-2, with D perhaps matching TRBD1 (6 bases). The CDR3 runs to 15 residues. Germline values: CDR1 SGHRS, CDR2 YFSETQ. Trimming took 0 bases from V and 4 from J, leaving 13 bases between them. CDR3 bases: TGCGCCAGCAGCTTGGTAGAGGGGGGGGCCTATGGCTACACCTTC. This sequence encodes CASSLVEGGAYGYTF.

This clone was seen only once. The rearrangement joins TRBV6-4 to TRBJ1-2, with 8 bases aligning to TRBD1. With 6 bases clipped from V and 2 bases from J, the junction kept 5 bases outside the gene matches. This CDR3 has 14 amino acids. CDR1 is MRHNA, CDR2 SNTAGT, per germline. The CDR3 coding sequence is TGTGCCAGCAGGCCAGGGGGCAGCAACTATGGCTACACCTTC. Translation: CASRPGGSNYGYTF.

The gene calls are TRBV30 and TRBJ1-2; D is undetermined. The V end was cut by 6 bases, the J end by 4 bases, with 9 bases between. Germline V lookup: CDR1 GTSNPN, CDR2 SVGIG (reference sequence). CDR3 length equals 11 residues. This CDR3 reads CACSTGYGYTF. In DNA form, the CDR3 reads TGTGCCTGTTCCACGGGCTATGGCTACACCTTC. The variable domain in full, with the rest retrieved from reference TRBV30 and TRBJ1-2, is SQTIHQWPATLVQPVGSPLSLECTVEGTSNPNLYWYRQAAGRGLQLLFYSVGIGQISSEVPQNLSASRPQDRQFILSSKKLLLSDSGFYLCACSTGYGYTFGSGTRLTVV.

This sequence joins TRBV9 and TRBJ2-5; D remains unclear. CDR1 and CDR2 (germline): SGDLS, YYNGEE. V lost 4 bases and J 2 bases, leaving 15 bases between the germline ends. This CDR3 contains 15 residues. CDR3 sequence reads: CASSPTWTEQETQYF. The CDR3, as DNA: TGTGCCAGCAGCCCCACCTGGACGGAACAAGAGACCCAGTACTTC.

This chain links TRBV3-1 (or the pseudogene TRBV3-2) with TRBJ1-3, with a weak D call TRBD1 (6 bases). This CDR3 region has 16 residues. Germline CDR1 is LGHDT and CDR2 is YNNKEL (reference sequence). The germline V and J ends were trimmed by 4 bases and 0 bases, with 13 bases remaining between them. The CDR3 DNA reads TGTGCCAGCAGCCCCCGGACGGACAGCTCTGGAAACACCATATATTTT. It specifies CASSPRTDSSGNTIYF.

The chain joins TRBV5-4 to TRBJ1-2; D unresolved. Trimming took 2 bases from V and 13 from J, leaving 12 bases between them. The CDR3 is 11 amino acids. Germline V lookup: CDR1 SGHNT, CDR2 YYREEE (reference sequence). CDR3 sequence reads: CASSLRAAITF. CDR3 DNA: TGTGCCAGCAGCTTAAGGGCGGCAATCACCTTC.

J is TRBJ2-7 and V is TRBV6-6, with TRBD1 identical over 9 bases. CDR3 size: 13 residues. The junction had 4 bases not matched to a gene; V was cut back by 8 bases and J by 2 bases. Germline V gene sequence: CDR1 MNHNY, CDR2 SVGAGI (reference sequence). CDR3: CASGTGIAYEQYF. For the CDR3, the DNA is TGTGCCAGCGGGACAGGGATAGCCTACGAGCAGTACTTC.

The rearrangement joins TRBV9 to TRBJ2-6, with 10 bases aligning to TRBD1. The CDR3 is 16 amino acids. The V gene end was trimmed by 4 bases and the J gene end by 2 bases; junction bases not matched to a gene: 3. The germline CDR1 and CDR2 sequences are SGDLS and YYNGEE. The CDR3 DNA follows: TGTGCCAGCAGCTTGGGACAGGGGACTGGGGCCAACGTCCTGACTTTC. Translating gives CASSLGQGTGANVLTF.

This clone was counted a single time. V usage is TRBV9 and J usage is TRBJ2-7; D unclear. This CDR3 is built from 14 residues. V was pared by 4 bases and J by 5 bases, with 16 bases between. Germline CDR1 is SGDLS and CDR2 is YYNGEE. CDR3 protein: CASSPASRVHEQYF. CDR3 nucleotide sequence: TGTGCCAGCAGCCCCGCGTCCCGGGTCCACGAGCAGTACTTC.

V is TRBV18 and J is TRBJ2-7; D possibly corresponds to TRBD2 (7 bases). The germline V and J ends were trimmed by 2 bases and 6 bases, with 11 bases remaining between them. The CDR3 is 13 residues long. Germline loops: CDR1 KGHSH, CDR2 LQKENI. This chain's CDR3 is CASSPVGGGEQYF. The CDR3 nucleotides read TGTGCCAGCTCACCAGTAGGGGGGGGCGAGCAGTACTTC.

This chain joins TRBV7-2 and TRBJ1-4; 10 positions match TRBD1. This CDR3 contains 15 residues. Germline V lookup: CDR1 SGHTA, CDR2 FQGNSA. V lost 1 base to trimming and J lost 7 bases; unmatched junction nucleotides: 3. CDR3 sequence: CASSLGDRGREKLFF. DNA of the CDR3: TGTGCCAGCAGCTTAGGAGACAGGGGGCGTGAAAAACTGTTTTTT.

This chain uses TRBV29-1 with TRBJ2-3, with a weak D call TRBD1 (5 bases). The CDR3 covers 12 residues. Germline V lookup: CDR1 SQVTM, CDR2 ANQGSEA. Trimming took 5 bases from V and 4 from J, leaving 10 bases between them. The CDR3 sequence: CSVIRAADTQYF. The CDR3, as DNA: TGCAGCGTTATCAGGGCCGCAGATACGCAGTATTTT.